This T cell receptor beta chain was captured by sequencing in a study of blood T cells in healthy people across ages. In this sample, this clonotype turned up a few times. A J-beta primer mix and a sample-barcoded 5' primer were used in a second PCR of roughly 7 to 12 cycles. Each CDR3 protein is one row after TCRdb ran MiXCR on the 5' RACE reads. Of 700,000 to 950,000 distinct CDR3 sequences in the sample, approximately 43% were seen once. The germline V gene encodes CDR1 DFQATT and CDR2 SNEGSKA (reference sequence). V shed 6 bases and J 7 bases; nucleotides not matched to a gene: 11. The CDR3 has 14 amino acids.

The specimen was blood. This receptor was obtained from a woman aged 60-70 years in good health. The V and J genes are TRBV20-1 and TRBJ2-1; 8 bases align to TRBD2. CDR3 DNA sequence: TGCAGTGCGCCGAGGAGCGGGAGCAAGAATGAGCAGTTCTTC. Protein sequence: CSAPRSGSKNEQFF.